These T cell receptor beta chains were read from a single sample in a study of blood T cell repertoires in COVID-19. The table came from immunoSEQ multiplex PCR; TCRdb's copy has only in-frame clones and leaves some out. The repertoire holds 150,000 to 180,000 clones, with about 79% as singletons. The sample taken for sequencing was peripheral blood. The receptors shown here come from a woman aged 60-70 years with acute or convalescent COVID-19. Both conserved end residues are part of each CDR3. A D gene is named only where the DNA matches it firmly. Clone size is shown for a subset of rows, as once, few, many or a class of expanded clone.

V gene,J gene,D gene,clone size,CDR3 protein,CDR3 DNA
TRBV15,TRBJ1-3,TRBD1,few,CATSRVTGAGNTIYF,TGTGCCACCAGCAGAGTAACAGGGGCTGGAAACACCATATATTTT
TRBV5-6,TRBJ1-5,TRBD1,NA,CASSTSGQGHQPQHF,TGTGCCAGCAGCACCTCCGGACAGGGACATCAGCCCCAGCATTTT
TRBV9,TRBJ1-1,NA,NA,CASSVRAGTEAFF,TGTGCCAGCAGCGTGAGGGCGGGCACTGAAGCTTTCTTT
TRBV19,TRBJ1-1,NA,NA,CASKTEGSNTEAFF,TGTGCCAGTAAAACAGAGGGCTCCAACACTGAAGCTTTCTTT
TRBV6-1,TRBJ1-3,TRBD1,few,CASSEAGTGESSGNTIYF,TGTGCCAGCAGTGAAGCGGGGACAGGGGAAAGCTCTGGAAACACCATATATTTT
TRBV2,TRBJ1-3,TRBD1,NA,CASSRTGSRNTIYF,TGTGCCAGCAGTCGGACAGGGTCAAGAAACACCATATATTTT
TRBV24-1,TRBJ2-5,TRBD1,NA,CATSDTGGQETQYF,TGTGCCACCAGTGATACAGGGGGCCAAGAGACCCAGTACTTC
TRBV7-9,TRBJ1-1,NA,few,CASSLQGMDTEAFF,TGTGCCAGCAGCTTACAGGGGATGGACACTGAAGCTTTCTTT
TRBV7-7,TRBJ1-1,NA,once,CASSSDRNTEAFF,TGTGCTAGCAGCTCGGACAGGAACACTGAAGCTTTCTTT
TRBV3-1/TRBV3-2,TRBJ2-4,TRBD1,NA,CASSQAGQGNIQYF,TGTGCCAGCAGCCAAGCCGGACAGGGAAACATTCAGTACTTC
TRBV20-1,TRBJ2-7,NA,NA,CSAQKSYEQYF,TGCAGTGCCCAGAAATCCTACGAGCAGTACTTC
TRBV14,TRBJ2-7,TRBD2,NA,CASSQVIGAGGPEQYF,TGTGCCAGCAGCCAAGTAATCGGCGCGGGGGGGCCCGAGCAGTACTTC
TRBV7-9,TRBJ1-2,TRBD1,few,CASSLRQGVNIAGYTF,TGTGCCAGCAGCTTGAGACAGGGCGTCAATATAGCTGGCTACACCTTC
TRBV13,TRBJ1-2,NA,NA,CASSPGRGQGHGYTF,TGTGCCAGCAGCCCAGGTCGCGGGCAGGGGCATGGCTACACCTTC
TRBV6-5,TRBJ2-7,TRBD1,NA,CASSYKGALYEQYF,TGTGCCAGCAGTTACAAGGGGGCATTATACGAGCAGTACTTC
TRBV6-2/TRBV6-3,TRBJ1-4,TRBD1,NA,CASSSRSGQGAKSEKLFF,TGTGCCAGCAGTTCCCGATCGGGACAGGGGGCGAAATCTGAAAAACTGTTTTTT
TRBV7-3,TRBJ2-7,NA,NA,CASSLTPTESSYEQYF,TGTGCCAGCAGCTTAACCCCCACAGAGAGCTCCTACGAGCAGTACTTC
TRBV3-1/TRBV3-2,TRBJ1-1,NA,NA,CASRAGDLNTEAFF,TGTGCCAGCAGGGCAGGGGACCTGAACACTGAAGCTTTCTTT
TRBV5-8,TRBJ2-7,NA,NA,CASSPGPAGIYEQYF,TGTGCCAGCAGCCCCGGGCCTGCGGGGATCTACGAGCAGTACTTC
TRBV5-4,TRBJ1-3,NA,NA,CASSLARGSPGNTIYF,TGTGCCAGCAGCTTGGCCCGGGGGTCCCCTGGAAACACCATATATTTT
TRBV29-1,TRBJ2-1,NA,NA,CSGANNEQFF,TGCAGCGGCGCGAACAATGAGCAGTTCTTC
TRBV6-5,TRBJ1-6,NA,once,CASSYGSNSPLHF,TGTGCCAGCAGTTACGGCTCAAATTCACCCCTCCACTTT
TRBV15,TRBJ2-2,NA,NA,CATSAWEAGELFF,TGTGCCACCAGCGCCTGGGAGGCCGGGGAGCTGTTTTTT